The 24 T cell receptor beta chains below come from one sample, sequenced in a study of cytomegalovirus exposure and HLA in healthy donors. Primers included in the PCR were 60 Vbeta and 13 Jbeta primers. Profiling relied on immunoSEQ multiplex PCR, and the TCRdb table lists in-frame clones only, not all of them. The top ten clones hold less than 2.5% of a sample with 80,000 to 100,000 clones, more than 60% of them seen once. The sample consisted of PBMCs. The receptors shown here come from a man in his fifties or sixties in good health and CMV-seronegative.

A few counts support this clone. The rearrangement links TRBV29-1 to TRBJ1-2; 7 nucleotides agree with TRBD1. Trimming cost V 3 bases and J 3 bases; bases outside gene matches: 4. The germline gives CDR1 SQVTM, CDR2 ANQGSEA. This CDR3 contains 13 residues. CDR3 amino acids: CSVDLTGYYGYTF. The DNA for the CDR3 is TGCAGCGTTGATCTGACAGGGTACTATGGCTACACCTTC.

The J gene is TRBJ2-5, the V gene TRBV29-1; D not resolved. Germline V lookup: CDR1 SQVTM, CDR2 ANQGSEA. This CDR3 is built from 11 residues. Trimming took off 6 bases at V and 4 bases at J, with 9 bases between the two ends. The CDR3 nucleotides read TGCAGCGTCAGGTTGGGAGAGACCCAGTACTTC. Translating gives CSVRLGETQYF.

This clone was observed once. The rearrangement joins TRBV5-1 to TRBJ2-1, with 8 bases fitting TRBD2. Germline V gene sequence: CDR1 SGHRS, CDR2 YFSETQ. The CDR3 is made up of 15 amino acids. Losses at the gene ends were 4 bases for V and 9 bases for J; bases not matched to a gene: 12. The CDR3 here is CASSQGLGLGGEQFF. CDR3 in DNA: TGCGCCAGCAGCCAGGGACTAGGCTTAGGCGGTGAGCAGTTCTTC.

The chain is built from TRBV11-2 and TRBJ1-1; D remains ambiguous. The CDR3 is 11 residues long. The germline V gene encodes CDR1 SGHAT and CDR2 FQNNGV. V was shortened by 5 bases and J by 4 bases, with 5 bases between the two germline ends. The CDR3 DNA reads as TGTGCCAGCAGCCTCTCCACTGAAGCTTTCTTT. Amino acids: CASSLSTEAFF.

This chain connects TRBV10-2 to TRBJ1-4, with D possibly matching TRBD1 (6 bases). The CDR3 runs 12 residues. Germline V gene lookup returns CDR1 WSHSY and CDR2 SAAADI. V lost 7 bases and J 8 bases, leaving 11 bases between the germline ends. The CDR3 DNA reads TGCGCCAGCAAGGGGGGGCCCGAAAAACTGTTTTTT. Translated: CASKGGPEKLFF.

The chain recombines TRBV27 with TRBJ1-5; TRBD1 agrees at 9 bases. The trim removed 4 bases at V and 7 bases at J, leaving 5 bases unmatched. Germline loops: CDR1 MNHEY, CDR2 SMNVEV (reference sequence). CDR3 length equals 14 residues. For the CDR3, the DNA is TGTGCCAGCAGTTCTCGGACAGGGGAACAGCCCCAGCATTTT. Protein sequence: CASSSRTGEQPQHF.

This clone was seen a single time. The chain uses TRBV11-2 and TRBJ2-7, with D hard to call. V lost 4 bases and J 3 bases, leaving 13 bases between the germline ends. Germline CDR1 reads SGHAT; CDR2 reads FQNNGV. CDR3 size: 14 residues. This CDR3 is CASSSKTTLYEQYF. The DNA for the CDR3 is TGTGCCAGCAGCTCTAAAACTACACTCTACGAGCAGTACTTC.

The V call is TRBV29-1, the J call TRBJ2-1; D remains unclear. V lost 1 base and J 9 bases, leaving 10 bases between the germline ends. Germline V gene data show CDR1 as SQVTM and CDR2 as ANQGSEA. CDR3 length equals 12 residues. The DNA for the CDR3 is TGCAGCGTTGAAGTTTCCCCGGGTGAGCAGTTCTTC. It is translated as CSVEVSPGEQFF.

This sequence joins TRBV11-2 and TRBJ1-2, with no clear D. The CDR3 covers 13 residues. Germline values: CDR1 SGHAT, CDR2 FQNNGV. V was clipped by 0 bases and J by 2 bases, with 4 bases between them. The CDR3, as DNA: TGTGCCAGCAGCTTAGACCCAAACTATGGCTACACCTTC. Translated, it gives CASSLDPNYGYTF.

The rearrangement joins TRBV11-2 to TRBJ2-7; 8 positions match TRBD2. CDR1 is SGHAT and CDR2 is FQNNGV in the germline V gene. The CDR3 has 18 amino acids. The trim removed 2 bases at V and 2 bases at J, leaving 14 bases unmatched. The CDR3, as DNA: TGTGCCAGCAGCTTATTCCACCATCAACCGGGACTAGCCTACGAGCAGTACTTC. Its translation: CASSLFHHQPGLAYEQYF.

This clone was counted between two and nine times. This sequence joins TRBV6-1 and TRBJ2-1; perhaps TRBD1 as D (5 bases). The CDR3 runs to 14 residues. Germline assignment: CDR1 MNHNS and CDR2 SASEGT. V shed 1 base and J shed 12 bases, with 16 bases lying between them. CDR3 in DNA: TGTGCCAGCAGTGAAGTAGGACAAAATCGGCGGCAGTTCTTC. This codes for CASSEVGQNRRQFF.

The chain links TRBV14 to TRBJ2-7, with 9 bases that match TRBD1. The CDR3 runs to 17 residues. Germline trimming cut 3 bases from V and 2 bases from J; bases unmatched to any gene: 11. Germline CDR1 SGHDN, CDR2 FVKESK. This CDR3 is CASSQTYTGGKPYEQYF. CDR3 bases: TGTGCCAGCAGCCAGACTTACACAGGGGGCAAACCCTACGAGCAGTACTTC. The whole variable domain, filled in from reference TRBV14 and TRBJ2-7, reads EAGVTQFPSHSVIEKGQTVTLRCDPISGHDNLYWYRRVMGKEIKFLLHFVKESKQDESGMPNNRFLAERTGGTYSTLKVQPAELEDSGVYFCASSQTYTGGKPYEQYFGPGTRLTVT.

In DNA form, the CDR3 reads TGTGCCAGCAGTTTATCACGGGGGATCGACTACAATGAGCAGTTCTTC. Translated: CASSLSRGIDYNEQFF. This chain links TRBV27 with TRBJ2-1, with D perhaps TRBD2 (6 bases). The CDR3 has 16 residues. The V and J ends lost 0 bases and 3 bases respectively, with 12 bases between them. CDR1 and CDR2 (germline): MNHEY, SMNVEV (reference sequence).

The V and J genes are TRBV14 and TRBJ2-3; TRBD1 matches at 8 bases. Losses at the gene ends were 5 bases for V and 3 bases for J; bases not matched to a gene: 7. The CDR3 sequence is 15 residues long. CDR1 is SGHDN, CDR2 FVKESK, per germline. CDR3 amino acids: CASSTRTGKTDTQYF. The CDR3 DNA is TGTGCCAGCAGCACTCGGACAGGGAAAACAGATACGCAGTATTTT.

There are a few counts of this clone. The chain joins TRBV7-9 to TRBJ2-7, with D possibly being TRBD2 (5 bases). The germline CDR1 and CDR2 sequences are SEHNR and FQNEAQ (reference sequence). With 0 bases removed from V and 2 bases from J, the gap between germline ends came to 8 bases. This CDR3 comprises 14 residues. CDR3 residues: CASSLAGATYEQYF. The CDR3 DNA reads as TGTGCCAGCAGCTTAGCGGGAGCGACCTACGAGCAGTACTTC.

This chain connects TRBV29-1 to TRBJ2-5; possibly TRBD2 for D (6 bases). CDR3 size: 15 residues. The V end was cut by 2 bases, the J end by 5 bases, with 18 bases between. Per germline, CDR1 SQVTM and CDR2 ANQGSEA. CDR3 loop: CSVELFGRMMETQYF. The CDR3 bases are TGCAGCGTTGAATTATTTGGGAGGATGATGGAGACCCAGTACTTC.

V is TRBV29-1 and J is TRBJ2-1, with D tentatively TRBD2 (6 bases). Germline assignment: CDR1 SQVTM and CDR2 ANQGSEA. Trimming shortened V by 1 base and J by 3 bases, and 16 bases separated the two germline ends. The CDR3 contains 16 residues. The CDR3, as DNA: TGCAGCGTTGAAGCGGGAGCGGACCTCGGCTACAATGAGCAGTTCTTC. It translates to CSVEAGADLGYNEQFF.

The rearrangement joins TRBV18 to TRBJ2-7; a possible D gene is TRBD2 (5 bases). The CDR3 totals 15 residues. The V gene lost 2 bases and the J gene lost 5 bases, with 16 bases spanning the gap. The germline V gene encodes CDR1 KGHSH and CDR2 LQKENI. CDR3 sequence: CASSPEMGAGNEQYF. CDR3 nucleotides: TGTGCCAGCTCACCAGAGATGGGAGCTGGTAACGAGCAGTACTTC.

V gene TRBV19 combines with J gene TRBJ2-7, with 14 bases matching TRBD2. Trimming cost V 4 bases and J 7 bases; bases outside gene matches: 3. CDR3 length equals 14 residues. Germline CDR1 and CDR2: LNHDA and SQIVND (reference sequence). The CDR3 DNA follows: TGTGCCAGTAGTACCCGGACTAGCGGGAGGGAGCAGTACTTC. This encodes CASSTRTSGREQYF. Full variable domain (remainder filled in from reference TRBV19 and TRBJ2-7): DGGITQSPKYLFRKEGQNVTLSCEQNLNHDAMYWYRQDPGQGLRLIYYSQIVNDFQKGDIAEGYSVSREKKESFPLTVTSAQKNPTAFYLCASSTRTSGREQYFGPGTRLTVT.

This clone has only a few counts. In DNA, the CDR3 is TGTGCCAGCTCACCCAAGACAGAGAACACTGAAGCTTTCTTT. It codes for CASSPKTENTEAFF. The rearrangement uses TRBV18 and TRBJ1-1; TRBD1 is a possible D gene (5 bases). The V gene's germline CDR1 is KGHSH and CDR2 LQKENI. This CDR3 is built from 14 residues. V shed 3 bases and J shed 1 base, with 9 bases lying between them.

This chain uses TRBV18 with TRBJ2-3; 12 positions match TRBD2. With V trimmed by 4 bases and J by 0 bases, 2 bases remained unmatched. There are 16 residues in the CDR3. The germline gives CDR1 KGHSH, CDR2 LQKENI. CDR3 DNA sequence: TGTGCCAGCTCACGGACTAGCGGGGCTAGCACAGATACGCAGTATTTT. This encodes CASSRTSGASTDTQYF.

The chain joins TRBV13 to TRBJ2-4, with 10 nucleotides matching TRBD1. The V gene's germline CDR1 is PRHDT and CDR2 FYEKMQ (reference sequence). This CDR3 is 16 amino acids long. With 4 bases clipped from V and 6 bases from J, the junction kept 9 bases outside the gene matches. This CDR3 reads CASSYGTGDIGNIQYF. CDR3 sequence (DNA): TGTGCCAGCAGCTACGGGACAGGGGATATAGGAAACATTCAGTACTTC. The full variable domain, its missing parts supplied by reference TRBV13 and TRBJ2-4, is AAGVIQSPRHLIKEKRETATLKCYPIPRHDTVYWYQQGPGQDPQFLISFYEKMQSDKGSIPDRFSAQQFSDYHSELNMSSLELGDSALYFCASSYGTGDIGNIQYFGAGTRLSVL.

This clone has just a few counts. V gene TRBV5-6 combines with J gene TRBJ2-1; D is ambiguous. Trimming removed 0 bases from V and 10 bases from J, with 8 bases in between. The CDR3 extends over 12 amino acids. Looked up from germline, CDR1 is SGHDT and CDR2 is YYEEEE. In nucleotides, the CDR3 is TGTGCCAGCAGCTTGGGTGGCCCCGAGCAGTTCTTC. Its protein is CASSLGGPEQFF.

V is TRBV6-5 and J is TRBJ2-1, with TRBD1 identical over 7 bases. J was trimmed by 5 bases and V by 7 bases; bases with no gene match: 11. The CDR3 loop spans 15 amino acids. Per germline, CDR1 MNHEY and CDR2 SVGAGI. Here the CDR3 DNA reads TGTGCCAGCACGCCAATATGGGGACAGAACAATGAGCAGTTCTTC. Its protein product is CASTPIWGQNNEQFF.